The next 17 T cell receptor beta chains were all read from a single sample in a study of T-cell reconstitution after alpha-beta-depleted transplantation in children. This sample's TCRbeta library carried unique molecular identifier barcodes. MiXCR was run by TCRdb on the PCR reads, yielding one entry per CDR3 protein. The sample has about a million distinct CDR3 sequences, around 30% seen once. Sequenced here: PBMCs, mostly from graft donor cells, sampled 360 days after TCRalphabeta/CD19-depleted stem cell transplant. All receptors come from a boy less than two years old who had a stem cell transplant for SCID, so the T cells may come from the graft donor.

The rearrangement links TRBV7-8 to TRBJ1-1; possibly TRBD1 for D (6 bases). Trimming shortened V by 5 bases and J by 1 base, and 14 bases separated the two germline ends. Germline V lookup: CDR1 SGHVS, CDR2 FQNEAQ. This CDR3 spans 15 amino acids. CDR3 region: CASSERGPSNTEAFF. Here the CDR3 DNA reads TGTGCCAGCAGCGAACGGGGGCCCTCGAACACTGAAGCTTTCTTT.

CDR3 sequence: CASSQAGNPYNEQFF. The CDR3 DNA follows: TGTGCCAGCAGCCAAGCGGGCAACCCTTACAATGAGCAGTTCTTC. The gene calls are TRBV4-2 and TRBJ2-1; the D is unclear. The germline V and J ends were trimmed by 1 base and 4 bases, with 11 bases remaining between them. From germline, CDR1 is LGHNA and CDR2 YNFKEQ. This CDR3 is 15 amino acids long.

This clonotype was observed a handful of times. V and J are TRBV12-3 or TRBV12-4 and TRBJ1-3, with 8 positions matching TRBD1. Unmatched junction bases numbered 6, after V lost 5 bases and J lost 0 bases. The CDR3 covers 16 residues. CDR3 residues: CASSPGQGYSGNTIYF. The CDR3 DNA follows: TGTGCCAGCAGTCCTGGACAGGGATACTCTGGAAACACCATATATTTT.

This clonotype was picked up a small number of times. This rearrangement joins TRBV5-1 to TRBJ2-3; 14 nucleotides line up with TRBD2. Germline lookup yields CDR1 SGHRS and CDR2 YFSETQ. V gave up 4 bases and J gave up 5 bases; unmatched junction bases: 9. The length of the CDR3 is 17 residues. CDR3 nucleotide sequence: TGCGCCAGCAGCCACGGGACTAGCGGGGGACCCAAAGATACGCAGTATTTT. As protein: CASSHGTSGGPKDTQYF.

This clonotype was detected a few times. The V and J genes are TRBV5-1 and TRBJ1-1, with D tentatively TRBD1 (6 bases). Per germline, CDR1 SGHRS and CDR2 YFSETQ. The V and J ends lost 1 base and 2 bases respectively, with 15 bases between them. The CDR3 consists of 16 residues. This chain's CDR3 is CASSLPSGTPNTEAFF. CDR3 nucleotide sequence: TGCGCCAGCAGCTTGCCATCCGGGACACCTAACACTGAAGCTTTCTTT.

The rearrangement links TRBV27 to TRBJ2-3; D might be TRBD2 (6 bases). The length of the CDR3 is 18 residues. Between the trimmed V and J ends, which lost 4 bases and 1 base, there was a span of 21 bases. Germline values: CDR1 MNHEY, CDR2 SMNVEV (reference sequence). This chain's CDR3 is CASSSLGLEGRGTDTQYF. CDR3 DNA sequence: TGTGCCAGCAGTTCGTTAGGCCTGGAGGGGCGCGGCACAGATACGCAGTATTTT.

The rearrangement uses TRBV28 and TRBJ1-5, with D perhaps TRBD1 (5 bases). The CDR3 totals 15 residues. The germline V and J ends were trimmed by 6 bases and 1 base, with 13 bases remaining between them. Looked up from germline, CDR1 is MDHEN and CDR2 is SYDVKM. Written as DNA, the CDR3 is TGTGCCAGCAGGGCCCAGGGACGGAGCAATCAGCCCCAGCATTTT. It yields the protein CASRAQGRSNQPQHF.

This clonotype was counted a few times. The chain couples TRBV7-2 to TRBJ2-1, with 9 bases aligning to TRBD2. The J segment lost 6 bases and the V segment lost 2 bases, leaving 8 bases of the junction unmatched. In germline, CDR1 is SGHTA, CDR2 FQGNSA. The CDR3 extends over 16 amino acids. The CDR3 region has the DNA TGTGCCAGCAGCTTATATGGAGCGGGGGGCCCCAATGAGCAGTTCTTC. This codes for CASSLYGAGGPNEQFF.

The J gene is TRBJ2-1, the V gene TRBV12-3 or TRBV12-4; TRBD2 agrees at 7 bases. The CDR3 is made up of 15 amino acids. The V segment lost 3 bases and the J segment 6 bases; nucleotides outside the gene matches: 8. CDR3 in DNA: TGTGCCAGCAGTTTTGGGCTAGCGGTAGGCAATGAGCAGTTCTTC. It is translated as CASSFGLAVGNEQFF.

This clonotype was recorded a few times. This chain uses TRBV5-1 with TRBJ2-1; 7 bases map to TRBD1. With 4 bases clipped from V and 0 bases from J, the junction kept 7 bases outside the gene matches. The CDR3 is 16 residues long. Germline-derived CDR1 and CDR2 are SGHRS and YFSETQ. The DNA of the CDR3 is TGCGCCAGCAGCCCGAAGGGGGCCATCTCCTACAATGAGCAGTTCTTC. This codes for CASSPKGAISYNEQFF.

This clonotype was seen once. This chain connects TRBV12-3 or TRBV12-4 to TRBJ1-6; tentatively, D is TRBD1 (6 bases). V lost 3 bases and J lost 7, with 13 bases in between. This CDR3 spans 15 amino acids. CDR3 region: CASSLWGGGNSPLHF. For the CDR3, the DNA is TGTGCCAGCAGTTTGTGGGGAGGGGGAAATTCACCCCTCCACTTT.

This rearrangement joins TRBV4-1 to TRBJ1-2; the D gene is possibly TRBD1 (6 bases). The CDR3 consists of 15 residues. Trimming left V 4 bases short and J 0 bases short, with 12 bases between. The germline gives CDR1 MGHRA, CDR2 YSYEKL. The CDR3 region is CASSLTGQSNYGYTF. The CDR3 bases are TGCGCCAGCAGCCTTACAGGACAGTCTAACTATGGCTACACCTTC.

This clonotype was counted between two and nine times. CDR3 sequence reads: CSASIWRAQETQYF. In nucleotides, the CDR3 is TGCAGTGCTAGCATTTGGCGGGCGCAAGAGACCCAGTACTTC. The rearrangement uses TRBV20-1 and TRBJ2-5, with D possibly TRBD2 on 5 matching bases. The length of the CDR3 is 14 residues. Germline CDR1 reads DFQATT; CDR2 reads SNEGSKA (reference sequence). The V end was cut by 3 bases, the J end by 2 bases, with 13 bases between.

J is TRBJ1-1 and V is TRBV6-5; tentatively, D is TRBD1 (6 bases). The V gene's germline CDR1 is MNHEY and CDR2 SVGAGI. V lost 4 bases, J lost 11 bases, and 17 bases lay in between. This CDR3 comprises 13 residues. This CDR3 reads CASSLGGPYGAFF. In DNA, the CDR3 is TGTGCCAGCAGTTTGGGGGGGCCCTACGGGGCTTTCTTT.

The chain carries TRBV4-3 and TRBJ1-1; D is unresolved. This CDR3 comprises 14 residues. Germline V gene lookup returns CDR1 LGHNA and CDR2 YSLEER. The V gene lost 0 bases and the J gene lost 5 bases, with 10 bases spanning the gap. DNA for the CDR3: TGCGCCAGCAGCCAAGAAGTCTCGGGAACTGAAGCTTTCTTT. Encoded protein: CASSQEVSGTEAFF.

V gene TRBV15 combines with J gene TRBJ1-5; D is uncertain. V lost 3 bases and J 4 bases, leaving 7 bases between the germline ends. This CDR3 has 13 amino acids. CDR1 and CDR2 from the germline V gene are LNHNV and YYDKDF (reference sequence). The CDR3 nucleotides are TGTGCCACCAGCAGCGCCGGGAATCAGCCCCAGCATTTT. This codes for CATSSAGNQPQHF.

V is TRBV13 and J is TRBJ1-1, with no clear D. The length of the CDR3 is 15 residues. Trimming took off 5 bases at V and 5 bases at J, with 18 bases between the two ends. Germline V gives CDR1 PRHDT, CDR2 FYEKMQ (reference sequence). This CDR3 is CASSPFQRSLTEAFF. Written as DNA, the CDR3 is TGTGCCAGCAGCCCCTTTCAAAGGTCCTTAACTGAAGCTTTCTTT. Full variable domain (rest looked up from reference TRBV13 and TRBJ1-1): AAGVIQSPRHLIKEKRETATLKCYPIPRHDTVYWYQQGPGQDPQFLISFYEKMQSDKGSIPDRFSAQQFSDYHSELNMSSLELGDSALYFCASSPFQRSLTEAFFGQGTRLTVV.